This T cell receptor beta chain was profiled in a study of shared clonotypes between healthy human individuals. Study at large: CD8 memory received one plate per donor, CD8 naive two, CD4 memory three and CD4 naive three.

The CDR3 spans 15 residues. Germline values: CDR1 MNHNS, CDR2 SASEGT. V lost 7 bases, J lost 3 bases, and 7 bases stayed unmatched. Authors' data handling: In the immunoSEQ data, sequences were junction-only and lacked quality scores, so filtering differed. The repertoire was sequenced with immunoSEQ multiplex PCR; TCRdb's copy has only in-frame clones and lacks some. That table supplies the V and J calls and clone size; D and trimming were determined from the DNA. The table lists around 2.3 million clones, nearly 97% of them singletons. Among the donors, all were Caucasian adults who lived in Nashville, Tennessee.

Input material: naive CD4+ T cells sorted from blood. Specified subset: CD45RA+ positively selected. The chain links TRBV6-1 to TRBJ1-5, with 9 bases matching TRBD1. This TCR was recovered from a man between 18 and 35 years old in good health. The CDR3 spells CASNLQGALNQPQHF. CDR3 bases: TGTGCCAGCAATTTACAGGGGGCCCTCAATCAGCCCCAGCATTTT.